This T cell receptor (beta chain) was profiled in a study of T cell responses to AZD1222 COVID-19 vaccine. This CDR3 is built from 13 residues. Trimming removed 1 base from V and 4 bases from J, with 5 bases in between. Looked up from germline, CDR1 is SGHAT and CDR2 is FQNNGV. The data were produced by immunoSEQ multiplex PCR, yet TCRdb's version contains in-frame clones alone and is incomplete. This sample has some 200,000 clones, with approximately 93% found just once. The chain recombines TRBV11-2 with TRBJ1-3; D unresolved. This TCR was recovered from an adult who received the AZD1222 COVID-19 vaccine. The specimen comprised peripheral blood, sampled 28 days after the second AZD1222 dose. CDR3 loop: CASSLAAGNTIYF. CDR3 nucleotide sequence: TGTGCCAGCAGCTTAGCGGCAGGAAACACCATATATTTT. The full variable domain, completed using reference TRBV11-2 and TRBJ1-3, is EAGVAQSPRYKIIEKRQSVAFWCNPISGHATLYWYQQILGQGPKLLIQFQNNGVVDDSQLPKDRFSAERLKGVDSTLKIQPAKLEDSAVYLCASSLAAGNTIYFGEGSWLTVV.